This entry describes one T cell receptor beta chain. J was trimmed by 4 bases and V by 3 bases; bases with no gene match: 6. The CDR3 consists of 14 residues. Germline-derived CDR1 and CDR2 are SGDLS and YYNGEE. These data originate in a study of cytomegalovirus exposure and HLA in healthy donors. Healthy people donating bone marrow made up the donors. Primers for the PCR totalled 60 Vbeta and 13 Jbeta. Using immunoSEQ multiplex PCR, the repertoire was profiled, and TCRdb retains in-frame clones only, with some absent. The sample has around 150,000 clones, roughly 87% seen once; the top ten hold around 4.1%.

The receptor comes from a man aged 50 or older in good health and CMV-seropositive. This sequence joins TRBV9 and TRBJ1-2, with 7 bases identical to TRBD1. The sequencing sample was made of PBMCs. The CDR3 DNA reads TGTGCCAGCAGCGAGTTGGGACAGTCCTATGGCTACACCTTC. Translation: CASSELGQSYGYTF.